Given below is one TCR beta chain in context. This clone has just a few counts. Its binding antigen is unknown. No base qualities exist here, and no much larger clone lies one base off it. The record originates from a study of blood T cell repertoires in COVID-19 (dated by TCRdb to the early 2020s). Study-level background: Samples covering the acute and convalescent phases of COVID-19 were provided by collaborators in the United States, Italy and Spain. The samples were drawn from the first 160 participants of the ongoing ImmuneRACE study and from some 1,300 subjects provided by 6 global collaborators. The material from the prospective study consisted of cDNA or gDNA derived from T cells, B-cell-depleted T cells, or PBMCs. The sample metadata nearly always contained a de-identified subject ID, COVID-19 status, age in years and sex. HLA class I and class II types, where available, came from metadata supplied by the sample provider rather than from assay-based typing. The repertoires were made available in a free public database intended to serve as a resource for research on the immune response to SARS-CoV-2. Deeply sampled blood TCRbeta repertoires from subjects exposed to, actively infected with, or recovered from COVID-19 were included in the dataset.

TCRbeta CDR3 regions were amplified from genomic DNA by means of the immunoSEQ Assay, a bias-controlled multiplex PCR. Per the authors' processing: Within the assay, amplification of reference gene primers was used to estimate how many nucleated cells each sample contained. Sequence reads were collapsed and filtered to measure the absolute abundance of every unique TCRbeta CDR3 rearrangement. Productive Simpson clonality was computed per sample as the square root of Simpson's diversity index over productive rearrangements. The clones in this table, taken by TCRdb from immuneACCESS, are in-frame only. Not every clone is retained; where verified, under half of the shortfall comes from an unresolved V gene, and the cause of the rest is unknown. V and J calls and clone size follow that table, whereas D and trimming were derived from the DNA. This sample holds approximately 100,000 clones; roughly 86% were observed only once. The ten top clones hold about 25% of the sample.

CDR1 is given as SEHNR and CDR2 as FQNEAQ, both from the germline V gene (reference sequence). The cysteine opens and the phenylalanine closes a CDR3 of 16 amino acids. The only DNA kept is the CDR3, 48 bases in frame from the first base. Trimming accounts for 5 bases at V and 2 bases at J, while the number of junction bases matched to no gene is 8. Collaborating institutions collected whole blood in K2EDTA tubes following their own protocols. Collaborator samples were shipped for TCRbeta analysis as frozen whole blood, isolated PBMCs, or DNA extracted from either sample type. Here is what the overall study found, with its caveats: The quantity of clinical and demographic metadata differed by source and by participant and was supplied without curation.

Sequenced material: peripheral blood. Recombination linked TRBV7-9 to TRBJ2-7, with 11 middle bases fitting TRBD2. The receptor was isolated from a human donor in a cohort sampled during active COVID-19. The nucleotide sequence is TGTGCCAGCAGCGCCCCTAGCGGGAGGATGGCCTACGAGCAGTACTTC. This encodes CASSAPSGRMAYEQYF.